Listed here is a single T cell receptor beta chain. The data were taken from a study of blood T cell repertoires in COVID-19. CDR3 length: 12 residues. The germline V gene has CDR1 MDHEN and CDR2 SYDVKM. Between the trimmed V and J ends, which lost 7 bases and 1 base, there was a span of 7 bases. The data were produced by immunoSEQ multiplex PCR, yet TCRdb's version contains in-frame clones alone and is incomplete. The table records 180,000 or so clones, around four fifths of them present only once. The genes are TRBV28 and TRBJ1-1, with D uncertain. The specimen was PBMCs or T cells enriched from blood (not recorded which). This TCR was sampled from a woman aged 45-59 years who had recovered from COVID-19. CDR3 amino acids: CASIEGNTEAFF. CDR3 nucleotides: TGTGCCAGCATTGAGGGGAACACTGAAGCTTTCTTT.